This T cell receptor beta chain appears in the sequencing data of a study of follicular helper T cells after annual influenza vaccination. Study background: For some subjects, blood spans the 2013-2014, 2014-2015 and 2015-2016 annual vaccinations. Study-level points and caveats: Each annual vaccination recalled recurring oligoclonal ICOS+CD38+ cTfh clonotypes. Change in circulating plasmablasts correlated with ICOS+CD38+ cTfh clonality change.

Profiled with immunoSEQ multiplex PCR; TCRdb holds only in-frame clones, not every one. Of 9,500 or so clones in the sample, around 83% are singletons; the top ten hold 4.1%. V was trimmed by 0 bases and J by 3 bases, leaving 5 bases between them. Germline values: CDR1 SGHTA, CDR2 FQGTGA. CDR3 length: 13 residues. Time point in this sample: 2015-2016 season, 7 days after influenza vaccination. Adults received seasonal inactivated influenza vaccine, with sorted blood CD4 subsets sequenced before and after. This clone appeared once. Its target is unknown. The TCR comes from an adult who received the influenza vaccine. Here the sequenced sample was CXCR5+ CD38- circulating T follicular helper cells from blood, taken 7 days after influenza vaccination. The subset is: circulating Tfh, non-naive CD4+CXCR5+PD-1+ (ICOS+CD38+ or ICOS-CD38-). The J gene is TRBJ2-5, the V gene TRBV7-3; unclear D gene. The chain's CDR3 is CASSLTREETQYF. The CDR3 nucleotides read TGTGCCAGCAGCTTAACACGAGAAGAGACCCAGTACTTC. Looking up the rest from reference TRBV7-3 and TRBJ2-5 gives the full variable domain: GAGVSQTPSNKVTEKGKYVELRCDPISGHTALYWYRQSLGQGPEFLIYFQGTGAADDSGLPNDRFFAVRPEGSVSTLKIQRTERGDSAVYLCASSLTREETQYFGPGTRLLVL.